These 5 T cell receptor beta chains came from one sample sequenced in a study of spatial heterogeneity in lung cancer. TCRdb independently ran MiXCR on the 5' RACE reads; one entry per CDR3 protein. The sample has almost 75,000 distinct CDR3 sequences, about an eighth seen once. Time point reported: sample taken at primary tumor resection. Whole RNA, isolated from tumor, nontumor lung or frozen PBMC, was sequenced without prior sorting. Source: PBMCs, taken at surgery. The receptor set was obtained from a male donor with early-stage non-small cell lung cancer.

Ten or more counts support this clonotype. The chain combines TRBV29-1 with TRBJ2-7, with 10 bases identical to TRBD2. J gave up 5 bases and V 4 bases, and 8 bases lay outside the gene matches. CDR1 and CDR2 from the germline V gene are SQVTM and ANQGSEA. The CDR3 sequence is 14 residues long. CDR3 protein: CSVVASGRGDEQYF. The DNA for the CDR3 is TGCAGCGTTGTGGCTAGCGGGAGAGGCGACGAGCAGTACTTC.

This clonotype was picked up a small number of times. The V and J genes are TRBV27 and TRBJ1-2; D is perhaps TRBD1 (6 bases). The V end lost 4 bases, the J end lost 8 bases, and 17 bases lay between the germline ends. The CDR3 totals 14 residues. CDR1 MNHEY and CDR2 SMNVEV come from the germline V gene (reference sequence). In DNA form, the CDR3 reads TGTGCCAGCAGTTCCGGGGGAGTGACAGGAGGCTACACCTTC. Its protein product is CASSSGGVTGGYTF.

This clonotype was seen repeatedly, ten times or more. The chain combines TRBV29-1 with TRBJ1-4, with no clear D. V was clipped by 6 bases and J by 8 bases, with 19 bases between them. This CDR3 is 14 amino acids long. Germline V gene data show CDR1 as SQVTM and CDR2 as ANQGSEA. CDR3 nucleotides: TGCAGCGTATCCGACAACGAAAGCGGGGAAAAACTGTTTTTT. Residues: CSVSDNESGEKLFF.

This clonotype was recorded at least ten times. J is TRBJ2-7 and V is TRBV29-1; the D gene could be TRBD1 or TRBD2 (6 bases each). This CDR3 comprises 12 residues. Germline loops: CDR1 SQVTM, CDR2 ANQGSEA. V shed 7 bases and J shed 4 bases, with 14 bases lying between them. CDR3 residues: CSARGLGYEQYF. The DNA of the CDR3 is TGCAGCGCTCGGGGGCTAGGATACGAGCAGTACTTC.

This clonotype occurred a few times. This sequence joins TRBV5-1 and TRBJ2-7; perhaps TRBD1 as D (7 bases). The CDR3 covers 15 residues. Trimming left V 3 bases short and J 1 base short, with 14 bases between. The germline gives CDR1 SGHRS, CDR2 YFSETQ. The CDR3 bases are TGCGCCAGCAGCTGGGGGGACAGTCGGTCCTACGAGCAGTACTTC. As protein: CASSWGDSRSYEQYF.